This is a list of T cell receptor beta chains from one sample in a study of lymphopenia after photon versus proton radiotherapy. The data were produced by immunoSEQ multiplex PCR, yet TCRdb's version contains in-frame clones alone and is incomplete. Of approximately 40,000 clones listed, 85% to 90% were seen once; the top ten hold 10%. Sample: peripheral blood, taken from a patient treated with proton-based radiotherapy. The receptors shown here come from a woman in her sixties or seventies with pancreatic cancer. Some clones in this sample may be carry-over from other donors' samples. The CDR3 runs from the conserved cysteine through the conserved F or W. The order of the fields is J gene, D gene, CDR3 length, clone size, V gene, CDR3 protein, CDR3 DNA. The D gene is left open where the match is weak. Clone size is given for some rows only: seen once, a few or many times, or a class if the clone is expanded.

TRBJ2-2 NA 16 NA TRBV14 CASSQFQGSNTGELFF TGTGCCAGCAGCCAATTCCAGGGCAGCAACACCGGGGAGCTGTTTTTT
TRBJ2-7 TRBD1 16 NA TRBV7-2 CASSFLWDRGRYEQYF TGTGCCAGCAGCTTCCTGTGGGACAGGGGGCGTTACGAGCAGTACTTC
TRBJ2-3 TRBD2 15 NA TRBV10-3 CAITVTGGPTDTQYF TGTGCCATCACCGTGACGGGAGGGCCTACAGATACGCAGTATTTT
TRBJ1-1 TRBD1 17 NA TRBV19 CASSRGGANGMDTEAFF TGTGCCAGTAGTAGAGGGGGCGCGAACGGAATGGACACTGAAGCTTTCTTT
TRBJ2-3 TRBD2 17 NA TRBV7-2 CASSPPGGGVSTDTQYF TGTGCCAGCAGCCCACCTGGGGGGGGAGTTAGCACAGATACGCAGTATTTT
TRBJ1-2 TRBD1 14 NA TRBV28 CASRLQGAPYGYTF TGTGCCAGCAGATTACAGGGGGCCCCCTATGGCTACACCTTC
TRBJ1-1 NA 13 few TRBV11-2 CASERTANTEAFF TGTGCCAGCGAACGGACAGCCAACACTGAAGCTTTCTTT
TRBJ2-2 TRBD1 14 NA TRBV14 CASSRDRGTGELFF TGTGCCAGCAGCCGGGACAGGGGCACCGGGGAGCTGTTTTTT
TRBJ1-1 NA 14 NA TRBV6-1 CASSTGGMNTEAFF TGTGCCAGCAGTACCGGTGGTATGAACACTGAAGCTTTCTTT
TRBJ2-4 NA 20 NA TRBV27 CASTVIIPTTGTLPENIQYF TGTGCCAGCACCGTCATCATCCCCACCACCGGGACATTGCCCGAAAACATTCAGTACTTC
TRBJ2-5 TRBD1 15 NA TRBV28 CASSLEGQWGKTQYF TGTGCCAGCAGTTTAGAGGGACAGTGGGGGAAGACCCAGTACTTC
TRBJ2-2 TRBD2 16 once TRBV7-2 CASSLGPSGNTGELFF TGTGCCAGCAGCTTAGGGCCTAGCGGGAACACCGGGGAGCTGTTTTTT
TRBJ2-3 NA 19 NA TRBV10-1 CASSESGRLGDGSLDTQYF TGCGCCAGCAGTGAGTCCGGTCGTCTAGGGGACGGGTCTCTGGATACGCAGTATTTT
TRBJ2-6 TRBD2 18 NA TRBV10-3 CAISGLAGGSSGANVLTF TGTGCCATCAGTGGACTAGCGGGGGGGAGCTCTGGGGCCAACGTCCTGACTTTC
TRBJ2-6 NA 16 NA TRBV6-1 CASSEERGAGANVLTF TGTGCCAGCAGTGAAGAAAGAGGGGCTGGGGCCAACGTCCTGACTTTC
TRBJ1-4 NA 16 NA TRBV10-2 CASSEYGQRNYEKLFF TGCGCCAGCAGTGAGTATGGGCAGAGAAACTATGAAAAACTGTTTTTT
TRBJ2-2 NA 16 few TRBV7-8 CASSPRTGRSTGELFF TGTGCCAGCAGCCCCCGGACGGGACGATCGACCGGGGAGCTGTTTTTT
TRBJ2-3 TRBD2 17 NA TRBV7-9 CASSSLTSGGSTDTQYF TGTGCCAGCAGCTCACTCACTAGCGGGGGTAGCACAGATACGCAGTATTTT
TRBJ2-1 TRBD2 16 NA TRBV6-5 CASSSLKRESYNEQFF TGTGCCAGCAGTTCCCTAAAGCGGGAGTCCTACAATGAGCAGTTCTTC
TRBJ1-5 NA 14 NA TRBV6-5 CASSPTYRGQPQHF TGTGCCAGCAGTCCGACGTATAGGGGCCAGCCCCAGCATTTT
TRBJ1-2 TRBD1 15 NA TRBV28 CASSLSDRWNYGYTF TGTGCCAGCAGTTTATCGGACAGGTGGAACTATGGCTACACCTTC
TRBJ2-7 NA 12 NA TRBV19 CASSPGPYEQYF TGTGCCAGTAGTCCGGGACCTTACGAGCAGTACTTC